This TCR beta chain appears in the sequencing data of a study of cytomegalovirus exposure and HLA in healthy donors. Study-level points and caveats: Later on, an analysis showed TCR association rates differing by HLA locus, with DRB1 the most and HLA-C the fewest. Cytomegalovirus-associated status was assigned to some 180 TCR beta chains.

Donors likely had unrecorded immune exposures despite being nominally healthy when sampled. Concerning this clone: The antigen is undetermined.

With 60 Vbeta and 13 Jbeta primers, the PCR was carried out. Produced via immunoSEQ multiplex PCR; TCRdb's table is partial and in-frame only. This sample's table has about 130,000 clones. The receptor was isolated from a man aged 18 to 29 in good health and CMV-seronegative. The sequencing sample was made of PBMCs.

The CDR3 DNA reads as TGCGCCAGCAGCCAGTCACAGGGGGTTCCTGAAGCTTTCTTT. It is translated as CASSQSQGVPEAFF. This chain links TRBV4-1 with TRBJ1-1; 8 bases line up with TRBD1. This CDR3 comprises 14 residues. Per the germline V gene, CDR1 is MGHRA and CDR2 is YSYEKL. Trimming cost V 3 bases and J 6 bases; bases outside gene matches: 6.